The TCR beta chain described here comes from a study of esophageal squamous cell carcinoma under preoperative chemotherapy. Study-wide context: Both tumor-infiltrating lymphocytes and peripheral blood T cells had their TCR repertoires profiled.

This CDR3 spans 14 amino acids. From germline, CDR1 is SGHTA and CDR2 FQGNSA. Trimming at V came to 6 bases and at J to 5 bases, leaving 5 bases not matched to a gene. As for time point: before preoperative PTX-NDP chemotherapy. Before surgery, patients were given preoperative paclitaxel-nedaplatin chemotherapy. Study findings and constraints: Tumor-infiltrating lymphocytes showed no significant post-chemotherapy TCR diversity increase, unlike peripheral T cells. Abundant clones tended to shrink rather than expand after paclitaxel-nedaplatin.

This clonotype is medium-sized. Antigen: not known. One entry per CDR3 protein, called by TCRdb with MiXCR from the PCR reads. Of some 6,600 distinct CDR3 sequences detected, less than 40% appear once; the ten largest clones hold 11% to 15%. The TCR originated in a human donor with esophageal squamous cell carcinoma. The donor label of this sample is uncertain. The V call is TRBV7-2, the J call TRBJ2-5; 11 bases line up with TRBD2. This material was obtained from a patient given preoperative chemotherapy. The CDR3 sequence is CASSSTSGMETQYF. CDR3 nucleotide sequence: TGTGCCAGCAGTTCGACTAGCGGGATGGAGACCCAGTACTTC.